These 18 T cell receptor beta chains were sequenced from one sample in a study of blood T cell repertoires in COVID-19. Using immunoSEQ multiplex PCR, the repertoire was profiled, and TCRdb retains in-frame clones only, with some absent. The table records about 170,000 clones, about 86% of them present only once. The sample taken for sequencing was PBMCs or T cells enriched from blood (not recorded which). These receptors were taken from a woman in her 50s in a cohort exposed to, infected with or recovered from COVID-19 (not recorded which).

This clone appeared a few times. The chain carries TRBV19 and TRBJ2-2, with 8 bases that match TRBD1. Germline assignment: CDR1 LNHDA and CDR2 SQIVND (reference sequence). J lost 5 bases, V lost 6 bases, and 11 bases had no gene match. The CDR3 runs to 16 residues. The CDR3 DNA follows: TGTGCCAGTAGCGAAAGACAGGGGTGGGGGACCGGGGAGCTGTTTTTT. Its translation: CASSERQGWGTGELFF.

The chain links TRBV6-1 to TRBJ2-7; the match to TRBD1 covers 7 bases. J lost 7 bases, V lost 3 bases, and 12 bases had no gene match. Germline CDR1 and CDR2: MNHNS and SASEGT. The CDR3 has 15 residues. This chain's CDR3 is CASSDPPGGNLEQYF. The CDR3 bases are TGTGCCAGCAGTGACCCCCCAGGGGGAAATCTTGAGCAGTACTTC.

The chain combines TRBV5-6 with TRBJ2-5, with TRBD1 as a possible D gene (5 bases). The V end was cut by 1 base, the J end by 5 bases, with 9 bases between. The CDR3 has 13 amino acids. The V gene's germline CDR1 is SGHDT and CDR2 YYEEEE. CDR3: CASSLTGRETQYF. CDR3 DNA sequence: TGTGCCAGCAGCTTGACAGGCCGGGAGACCCAGTACTTC.

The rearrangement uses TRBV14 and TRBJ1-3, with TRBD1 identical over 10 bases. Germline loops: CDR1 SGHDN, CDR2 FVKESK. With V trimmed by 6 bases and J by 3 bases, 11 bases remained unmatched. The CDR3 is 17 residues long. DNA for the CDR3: TGTGCCAGCAGTGCGACAGGGGGCTTCAACAGTGGAAACACCATATATTTT. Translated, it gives CASSATGGFNSGNTIYF.

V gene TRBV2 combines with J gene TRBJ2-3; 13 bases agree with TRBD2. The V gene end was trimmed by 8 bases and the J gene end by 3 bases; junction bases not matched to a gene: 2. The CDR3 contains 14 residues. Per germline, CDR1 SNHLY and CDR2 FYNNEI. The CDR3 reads CASPTSGGTDTQYF. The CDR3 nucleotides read TGTGCCAGCCCGACTAGCGGGGGGACAGATACGCAGTATTTT.

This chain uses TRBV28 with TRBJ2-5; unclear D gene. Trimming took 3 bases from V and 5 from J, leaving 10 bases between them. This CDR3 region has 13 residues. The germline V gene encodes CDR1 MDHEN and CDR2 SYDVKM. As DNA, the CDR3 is TGTGCCAGCAGTTTGCAAAGCCCTGAGACCCAGTACTTC. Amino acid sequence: CASSLQSPETQYF.

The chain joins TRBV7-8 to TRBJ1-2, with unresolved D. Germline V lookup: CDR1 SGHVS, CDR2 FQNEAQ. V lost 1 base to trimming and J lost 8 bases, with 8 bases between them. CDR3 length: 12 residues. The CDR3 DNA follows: TGTGCCAGCAGCTTAGTCGGGATCGGCTACACCTTC. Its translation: CASSLVGIGYTF.

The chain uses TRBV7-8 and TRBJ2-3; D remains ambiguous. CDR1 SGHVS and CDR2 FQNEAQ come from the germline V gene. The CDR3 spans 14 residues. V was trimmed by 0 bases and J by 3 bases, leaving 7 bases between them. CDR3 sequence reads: CASSLAPQTDTQYF. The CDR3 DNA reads TGTGCCAGCAGCTTAGCGCCACAGACAGATACGCAGTATTTT.

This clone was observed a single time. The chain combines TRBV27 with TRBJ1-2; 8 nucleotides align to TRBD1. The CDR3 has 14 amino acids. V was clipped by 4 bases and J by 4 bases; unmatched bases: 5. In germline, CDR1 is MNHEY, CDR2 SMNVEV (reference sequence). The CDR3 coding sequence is TGTGCCAGCAGTTCTCTGGACAGGGCCTATGGCTACACCTTC. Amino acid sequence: CASSSLDRAYGYTF.

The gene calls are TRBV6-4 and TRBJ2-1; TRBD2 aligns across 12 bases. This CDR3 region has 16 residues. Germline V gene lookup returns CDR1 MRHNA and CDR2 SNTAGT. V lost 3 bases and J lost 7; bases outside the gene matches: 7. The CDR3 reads CASSDSVTSGRNEQFF. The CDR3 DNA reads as TGTGCCAGCAGTGATTCGGTGACTAGCGGGAGAAATGAGCAGTTCTTC.

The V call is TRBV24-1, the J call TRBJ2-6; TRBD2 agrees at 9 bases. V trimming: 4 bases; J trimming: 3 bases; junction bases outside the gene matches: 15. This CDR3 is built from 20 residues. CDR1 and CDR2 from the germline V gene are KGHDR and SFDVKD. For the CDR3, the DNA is TGTGCCACCAGTGACCCCCCCGTCGGCGGGAGGGCCTTTGGGGCCAACGTCCTGACTTTC. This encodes CATSDPPVGGRAFGANVLTF.

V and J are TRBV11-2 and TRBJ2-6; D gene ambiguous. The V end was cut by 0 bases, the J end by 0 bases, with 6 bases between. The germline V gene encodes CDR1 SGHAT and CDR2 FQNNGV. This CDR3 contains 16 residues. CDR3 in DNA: TGTGCCAGCAGCTTAGAGCCGGTCTCTGGGGCCAACGTCCTGACTTTC. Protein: CASSLEPVSGANVLTF.

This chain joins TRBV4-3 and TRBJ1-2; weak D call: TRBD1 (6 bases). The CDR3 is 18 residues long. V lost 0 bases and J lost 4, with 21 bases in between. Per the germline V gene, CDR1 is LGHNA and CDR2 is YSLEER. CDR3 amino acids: CASSQDAVVGGIGYGYTF. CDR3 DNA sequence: TGCGCCAGCAGCCAAGACGCGGTTGTAGGGGGAATTGGCTATGGCTACACCTTC.

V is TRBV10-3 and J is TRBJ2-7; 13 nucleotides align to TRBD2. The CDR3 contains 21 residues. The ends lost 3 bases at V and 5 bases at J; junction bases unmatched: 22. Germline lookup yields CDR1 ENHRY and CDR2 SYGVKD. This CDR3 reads CAISERMGLAGNQISSHEQYF. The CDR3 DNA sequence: TGTGCCATCAGTGAAAGAATGGGACTAGCGGGGAACCAGATTAGTTCCCACGAGCAGTACTTC.

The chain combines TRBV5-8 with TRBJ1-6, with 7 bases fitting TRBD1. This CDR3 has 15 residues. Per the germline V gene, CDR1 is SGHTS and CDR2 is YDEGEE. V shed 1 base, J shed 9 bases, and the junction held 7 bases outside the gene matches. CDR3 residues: CASSLTGASVSPLHF. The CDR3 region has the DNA TGTGCCAGCAGCTTGACAGGGGCTTCCGTTTCACCCCTCCACTTT.

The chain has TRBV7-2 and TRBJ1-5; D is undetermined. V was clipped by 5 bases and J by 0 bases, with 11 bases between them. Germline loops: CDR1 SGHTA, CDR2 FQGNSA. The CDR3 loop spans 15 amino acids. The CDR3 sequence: CASSIRTGSNQPQHF. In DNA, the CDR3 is TGTGCCAGCAGCATCCGGACTGGTAGCAATCAGCCCCAGCATTTT.

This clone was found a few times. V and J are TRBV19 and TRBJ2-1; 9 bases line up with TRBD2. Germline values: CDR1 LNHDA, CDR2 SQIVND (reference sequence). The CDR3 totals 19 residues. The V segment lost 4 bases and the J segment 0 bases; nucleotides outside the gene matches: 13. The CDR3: CASSTSSGSGSSSYNEQFF. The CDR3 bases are TGTGCCAGTAGTACCTCTAGTGGTAGCGGGAGTAGCTCCTACAATGAGCAGTTCTTC.

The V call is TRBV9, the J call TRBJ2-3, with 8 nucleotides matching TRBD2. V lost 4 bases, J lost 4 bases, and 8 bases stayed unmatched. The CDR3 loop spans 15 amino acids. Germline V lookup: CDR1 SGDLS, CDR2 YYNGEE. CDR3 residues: CASSLREGQPDTQYF. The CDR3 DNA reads TGTGCCAGCAGCTTACGGGAGGGCCAGCCAGATACGCAGTATTTT. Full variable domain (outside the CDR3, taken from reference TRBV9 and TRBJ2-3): DSGVTQTPKHLITATGQRVTLRCSPRSGDLSVYWYQQSLDQGLQFLIQYYNGEERAKGNILERFSAQQFPDLHSELNLSSLELGDSALYFCASSLREGQPDTQYFGPGTRLTVL.